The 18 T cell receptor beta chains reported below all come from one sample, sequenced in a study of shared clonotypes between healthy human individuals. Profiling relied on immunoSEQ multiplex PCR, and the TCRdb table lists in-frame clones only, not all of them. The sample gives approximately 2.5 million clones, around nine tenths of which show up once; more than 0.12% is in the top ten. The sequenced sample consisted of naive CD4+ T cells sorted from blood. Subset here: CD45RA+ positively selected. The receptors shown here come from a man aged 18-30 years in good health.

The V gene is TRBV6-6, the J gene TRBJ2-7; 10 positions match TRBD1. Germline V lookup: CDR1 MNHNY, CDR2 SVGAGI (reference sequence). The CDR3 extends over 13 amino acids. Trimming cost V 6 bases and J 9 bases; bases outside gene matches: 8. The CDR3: CASSHGTGDRQYF. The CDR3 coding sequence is TGTGCCAGCAGCCACGGGACAGGGGACAGGCAGTACTTC.

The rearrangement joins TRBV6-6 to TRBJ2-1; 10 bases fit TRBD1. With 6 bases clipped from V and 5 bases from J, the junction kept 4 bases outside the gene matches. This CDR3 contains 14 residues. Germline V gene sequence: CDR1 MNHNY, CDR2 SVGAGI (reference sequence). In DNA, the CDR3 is TGTGCCAGCAGAAGGACAGGGGGGGACAATGAGCAGTTCTTC. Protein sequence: CASRRTGGDNEQFF.

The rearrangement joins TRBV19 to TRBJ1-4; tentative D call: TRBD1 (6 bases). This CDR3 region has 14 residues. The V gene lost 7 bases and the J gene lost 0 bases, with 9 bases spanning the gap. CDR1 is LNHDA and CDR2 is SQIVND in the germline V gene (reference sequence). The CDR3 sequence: CASKGGPTNEKLFF. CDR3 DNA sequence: TGTGCCAGTAAGGGGGGGCCAACTAATGAAAAACTGTTTTTT.

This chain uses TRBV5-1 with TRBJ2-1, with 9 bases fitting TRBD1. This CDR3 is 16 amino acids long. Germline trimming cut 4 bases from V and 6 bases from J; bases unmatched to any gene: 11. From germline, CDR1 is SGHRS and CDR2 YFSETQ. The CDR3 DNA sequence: TGCGCCAGCAGCCGCACCGGGACAGGGTGGGGCAATGAGCAGTTCTTC. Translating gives CASSRTGTGWGNEQFF.

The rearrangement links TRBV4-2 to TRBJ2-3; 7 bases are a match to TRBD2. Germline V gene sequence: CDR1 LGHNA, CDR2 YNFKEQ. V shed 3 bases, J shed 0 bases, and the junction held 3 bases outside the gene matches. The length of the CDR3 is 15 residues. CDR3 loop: CASSQSAGSTDTQYF. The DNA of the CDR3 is TGTGCCAGCAGCCAGTCAGCGGGGAGCACAGATACGCAGTATTTT.

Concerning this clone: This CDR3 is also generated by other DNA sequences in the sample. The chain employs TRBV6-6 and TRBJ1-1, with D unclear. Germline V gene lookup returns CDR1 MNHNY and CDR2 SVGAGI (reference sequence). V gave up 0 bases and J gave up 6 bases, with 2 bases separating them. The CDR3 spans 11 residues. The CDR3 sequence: CASSYSSEAFF. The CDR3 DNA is TGTGCCAGCAGTTACTCGTCTGAAGCTTTCTTT.

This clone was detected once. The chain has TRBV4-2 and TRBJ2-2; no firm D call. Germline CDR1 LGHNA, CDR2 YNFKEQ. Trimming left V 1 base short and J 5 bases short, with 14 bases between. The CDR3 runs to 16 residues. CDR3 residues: CASSQVDLVGTGELFF. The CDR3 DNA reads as TGTGCCAGCAGCCAAGTCGACCTAGTAGGGACCGGGGAGCTGTTTTTT.

The CDR3, as DNA: TGTGCCAGCAGCCGGGAGAGGGCTAATGAAAAACTGTTTTTT. Amino acids: CASSRERANEKLFF. The chain links TRBV2 to TRBJ1-4; D gene uncertain. Trimming pared 6 bases from V and 3 bases from J, leaving 11 bases between. Germline-derived CDR1 and CDR2 are SNHLY and FYNNEI. This CDR3 contains 14 residues.

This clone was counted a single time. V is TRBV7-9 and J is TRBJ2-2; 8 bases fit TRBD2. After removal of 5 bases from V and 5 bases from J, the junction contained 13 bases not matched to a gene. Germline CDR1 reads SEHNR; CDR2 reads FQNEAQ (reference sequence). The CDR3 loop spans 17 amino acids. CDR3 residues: CASSQRQAGVGTGELFF. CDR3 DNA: TGTGCCAGCAGCCAGAGGCAAGCGGGGGTTGGAACCGGGGAGCTGTTTTTT.

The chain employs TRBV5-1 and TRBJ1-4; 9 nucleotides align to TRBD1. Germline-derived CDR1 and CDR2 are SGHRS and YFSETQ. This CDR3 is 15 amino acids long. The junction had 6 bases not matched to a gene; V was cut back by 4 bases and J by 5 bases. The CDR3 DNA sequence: TGCGCCAGCAGCGCGCCGGGACAGGGAAATGAAAAACTGTTTTTT. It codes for CASSAPGQGNEKLFF.

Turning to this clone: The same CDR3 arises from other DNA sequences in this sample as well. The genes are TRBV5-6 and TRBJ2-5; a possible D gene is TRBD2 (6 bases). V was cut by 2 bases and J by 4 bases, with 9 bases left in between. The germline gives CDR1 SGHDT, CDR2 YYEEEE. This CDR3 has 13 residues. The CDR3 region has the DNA TGTGCCAGCAGCTTTGTGGGGGGAGAGACCCAGTACTTC. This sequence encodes CASSFVGGETQYF.

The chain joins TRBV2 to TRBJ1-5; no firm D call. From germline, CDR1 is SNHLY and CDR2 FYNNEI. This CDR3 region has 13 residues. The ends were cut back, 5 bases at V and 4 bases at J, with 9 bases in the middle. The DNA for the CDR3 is TGTGCCAGCAGTCAATACCGTAATCAGCCCCAGCATTTT. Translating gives CASSQYRNQPQHF. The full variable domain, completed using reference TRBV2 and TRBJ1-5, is EPEVTQTPSHQVTQMGQEVILRCVPISNHLYFYWYRQILGQKVEFLVSFYNNEISEKSEIFDDQFSVERPDGSNFTLKIRSTKLEDSAMYFCASSQYRNQPQHFGDGTRLSIL.

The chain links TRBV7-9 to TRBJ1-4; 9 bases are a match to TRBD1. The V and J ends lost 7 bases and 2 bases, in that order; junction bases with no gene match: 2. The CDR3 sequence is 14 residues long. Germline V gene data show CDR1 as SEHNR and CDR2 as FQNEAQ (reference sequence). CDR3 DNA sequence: TGTGCCAGCACCGACAGGGGGACTAATGAAAAACTGTTTTTT. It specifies CASTDRGTNEKLFF.

CDR3 sequence (DNA): TGTGCCAGTAGTTCGGAGGGGCCTTACGAGCAGTACTTC. Translating it yields CASSSEGPYEQYF. The chain couples TRBV19 to TRBJ2-7, with D possibly being TRBD2 (6 bases). Germline V gene data show CDR1 as LNHDA and CDR2 as SQIVND (reference sequence). The length of the CDR3 is 13 residues. Trimming pared 5 bases from V and 4 bases from J, leaving 12 bases between.

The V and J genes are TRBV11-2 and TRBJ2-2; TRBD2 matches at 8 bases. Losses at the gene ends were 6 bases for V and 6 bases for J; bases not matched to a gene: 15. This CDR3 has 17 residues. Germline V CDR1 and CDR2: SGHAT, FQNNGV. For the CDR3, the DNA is TGTGCCAGCAGGCCCCCGATTGGAGCGGGAGTGCCCGGGGAGCTGTTTTTT. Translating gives CASRPPIGAGVPGELFF.

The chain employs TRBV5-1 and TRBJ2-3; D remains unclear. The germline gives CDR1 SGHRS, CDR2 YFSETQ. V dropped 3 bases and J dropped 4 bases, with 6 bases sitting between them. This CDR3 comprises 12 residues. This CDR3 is CASSYSSDTQYF. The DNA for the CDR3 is TGCGCCAGCAGCTATAGCTCAGATACGCAGTATTTT.

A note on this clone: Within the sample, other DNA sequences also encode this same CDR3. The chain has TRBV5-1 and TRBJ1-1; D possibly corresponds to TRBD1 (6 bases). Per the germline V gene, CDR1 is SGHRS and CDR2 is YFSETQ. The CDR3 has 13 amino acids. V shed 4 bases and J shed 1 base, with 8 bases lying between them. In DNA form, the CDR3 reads TGCGCCAGCAGCCCGACAGGGAACACTGAAGCTTTCTTT. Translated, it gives CASSPTGNTEAFF.

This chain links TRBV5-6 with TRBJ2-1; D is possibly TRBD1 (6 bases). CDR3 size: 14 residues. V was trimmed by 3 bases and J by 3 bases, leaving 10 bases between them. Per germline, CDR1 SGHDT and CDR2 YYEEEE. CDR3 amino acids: CASSSRGYYNEQFF. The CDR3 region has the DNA TGTGCCAGCAGCTCTAGGGGGTACTACAATGAGCAGTTCTTC.